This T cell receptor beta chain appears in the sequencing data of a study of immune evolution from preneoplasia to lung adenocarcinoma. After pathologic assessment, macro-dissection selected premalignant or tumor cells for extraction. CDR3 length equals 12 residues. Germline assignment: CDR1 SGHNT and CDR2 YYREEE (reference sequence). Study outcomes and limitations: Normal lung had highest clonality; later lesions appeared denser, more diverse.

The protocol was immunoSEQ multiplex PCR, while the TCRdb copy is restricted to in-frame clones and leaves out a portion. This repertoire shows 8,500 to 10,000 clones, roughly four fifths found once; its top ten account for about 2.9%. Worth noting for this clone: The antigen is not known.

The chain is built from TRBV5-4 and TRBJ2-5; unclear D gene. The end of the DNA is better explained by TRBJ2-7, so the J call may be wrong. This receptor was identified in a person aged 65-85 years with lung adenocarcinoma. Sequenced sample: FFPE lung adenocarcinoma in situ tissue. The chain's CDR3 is CASSLDHYEQYF. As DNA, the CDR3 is TGTGCCAGCAGCTTGGACCACTACGAGCAGTACTTC.